Listed below are T cell receptor beta chains from one sample, sequenced in a study of OX40 agonist ivuxolimab in advanced cancers. Sequencing used immunoSEQ multiplex PCR; TCRdb keeps in-frame clones, though not all of them. Of 50,000 to 80,000 clones listed, approximately 81% are singletons. The material sequenced was CD4+ or CD8+ T cells sorted from blood, taken in a trial of the OX40 agonist ivuxolimab. These receptors originate from an adult with an advanced solid tumor such as melanoma, head and neck, liver or kidney cancer. Each CDR3 is given with its conserved first and last residue. D genes are given only for firm matches. Only part of the rows carry a size: once, few, many, or a class if the clone is expanded.

abundance: .; j_gene: TRBJ2-5; v_gene: TRBV7-9; d_gene: .; len: 12; CDR3nt: TGTGCCAGCAGCTTAGCTAGTGAGACCCAGTACTTC; CDR3aa: CASSLASETQYF
abundance: .; j_gene: TRBJ2-5; v_gene: TRBV10-2; d_gene: .; len: 15; CDR3nt: TGCGCCAGCAGAGGGGGGCGGGGGAGGACGGAGACCCAGTACTTC; CDR3aa: CASRGGRGRTETQYF
abundance: .; j_gene: TRBJ2-3; v_gene: TRBV4-1; d_gene: TRBD2; len: 18; CDR3nt: TGCGCCAGCAGCCAGGGCAAAACGGGGGGAGACACCACAGATACGCAGTATTTT; CDR3aa: CASSQGKTGGDTTDTQYF
abundance: .; j_gene: TRBJ1-2; v_gene: TRBV2; d_gene: .; len: 13; CDR3nt: TGTGCCAGCAGTGAACGGGGGAACTATGGCTACACCTTC; CDR3aa: CASSERGNYGYTF
abundance: .; j_gene: TRBJ1-5; v_gene: TRBV9; d_gene: .; len: 13; CDR3nt: TGTGCCAGCAGCGTGCAGGGCACAGATACGCAGCATTTT; CDR3aa: CASSVQGTDTQHF
abundance: .; j_gene: TRBJ2-5; v_gene: TRBV5-1; d_gene: .; len: 15; CDR3nt: TGCGCCAGCAGCCCTTCCGGCGGGGCGAGAGAGACCCAGTACTTC; CDR3aa: CASSPSGGARETQYF
abundance: .; j_gene: TRBJ2-4; v_gene: TRBV27; d_gene: TRBD2; len: 17; CDR3nt: TGTGCCAGCAGTCCCCGAGCTAGCGGGGTAACCAAAAACATTCAGTACTTC; CDR3aa: CASSPRASGVTKNIQYF
abundance: .; j_gene: TRBJ1-4; v_gene: TRBV30; d_gene: .; len: 14; CDR3nt: TGTGCCTGGTCACAGGGATTCACTAATGAAAAACTGTTTTTT; CDR3aa: CAWSQGFTNEKLFF
abundance: .; j_gene: TRBJ2-1; v_gene: TRBV28; d_gene: TRBD1; len: 15; CDR3nt: TGTGCCAGCAGTTTATATGGAACAGGGGACAATGAGCAGTTCTTC; CDR3aa: CASSLYGTGDNEQFF
abundance: once; j_gene: TRBJ2-1; v_gene: TRBV2; d_gene: TRBD2; len: 15; CDR3nt: TGTGCCAGCAGGGCCAACCCGGGACTAGCGGAGGAGCAGTTCTTC; CDR3aa: CASRANPGLAEEQFF
abundance: .; j_gene: TRBJ1-1; v_gene: TRBV28; d_gene: .; len: 15; CDR3nt: TGTGCCAGCAGGGTTCCGACAGCGACGAACACTGAAGCTTTCTTT; CDR3aa: CASRVPTATNTEAFF
abundance: once; j_gene: TRBJ2-5; v_gene: TRBV4-1; d_gene: TRBD2; len: 16; CDR3nt: TGCGCCAGCAGCCAAGAAGGGACTAGCGGGGGAGAGACCCAGTACTTC; CDR3aa: CASSQEGTSGGETQYF
abundance: .; j_gene: TRBJ1-1; v_gene: TRBV30; d_gene: .; len: 13; CDR3nt: TGTGCCTGGACTCCGGGCTTTTACACTGAAGCTTTCTTT; CDR3aa: CAWTPGFYTEAFF
abundance: once; j_gene: TRBJ2-7; v_gene: TRBV6-1; d_gene: TRBD1; len: 18; CDR3nt: TGTGCCAGCAGTGAAGTAGCAGGGGGCGCCGGCAGCTCCTACGAGCAGTACTTC; CDR3aa: CASSEVAGGAGSSYEQYF
abundance: .; j_gene: TRBJ1-1; v_gene: TRBV2; d_gene: .; len: 14; CDR3nt: TGTGCCAGCAGTGAAGAGGGCGGGGTGACTGAAGCTTTCTTT; CDR3aa: CASSEEGGVTEAFF
abundance: .; j_gene: TRBJ1-1; v_gene: TRBV19; d_gene: .; len: 14; CDR3nt: TGTGCCAGTAGTAACAGGAACCGGGAAACTGAAGCTTTCTTT; CDR3aa: CASSNRNRETEAFF
abundance: .; j_gene: TRBJ2-1; v_gene: TRBV10-1; d_gene: TRBD1; len: 14; CDR3nt: TGCGCCAGCAGTGGGACAGGGACCTACAATGAGCAGTTCTTC; CDR3aa: CASSGTGTYNEQFF
abundance: .; j_gene: TRBJ1-2; v_gene: TRBV4-2; d_gene: .; len: 15; CDR3nt: TGTGCCAGCAGCCAGACACACGAATGGAGCTATGGCTACACCTTC; CDR3aa: CASSQTHEWSYGYTF
abundance: .; j_gene: TRBJ1-4; v_gene: TRBV28; d_gene: .; len: 18; CDR3nt: TGTGCCAGCAGTTTCGGGCGGGTGAGGGGAATTCAGAATGAAAAACTGTTTTTT; CDR3aa: CASSFGRVRGIQNEKLFF
abundance: .; j_gene: TRBJ1-1; v_gene: TRBV5-6; d_gene: TRBD1; len: 14; CDR3nt: TGTGCCAGCAGCCCCAGGGGGCATGACACTGAAGCTTTCTTT; CDR3aa: CASSPRGHDTEAFF
abundance: .; j_gene: TRBJ1-2; v_gene: TRBV18; d_gene: .; len: 13; CDR3nt: TGTGCCAGCTCACCGGGGGGGTTCTATGGCTACACCTTC; CDR3aa: CASSPGGFYGYTF
abundance: .; j_gene: TRBJ2-5; v_gene: TRBV7-3; d_gene: .; len: 15; CDR3nt: TGTGCCAGCAGCTTAGGATTGGGTGACGGAGAGACCCAGTACTTC; CDR3aa: CASSLGLGDGETQYF
abundance: .; j_gene: TRBJ1-3; v_gene: TRBV28; d_gene: .; len: 14; CDR3nt: TGTGCCAGCAGTCCACAGGGAGTTGTCGACACCATATATTTT; CDR3aa: CASSPQGVVDTIYF
abundance: .; j_gene: TRBJ2-7; v_gene: TRBV5-5; d_gene: .; len: 14; CDR3nt: TGTGCCAGCAGCCTCCGACAGTCCCGCTGGGAGCAGTACTTC; CDR3aa: CASSLRQSRWEQYF
abundance: .; j_gene: TRBJ2-2; v_gene: TRBV12-5; d_gene: TRBD1; len: 17; CDR3nt: TGTGCTAGTGGTTTGGTCCCCGGGACAGGGGGTCCCGGGGAGCTGTTTTTT; CDR3aa: CASGLVPGTGGPGELFF
abundance: .; j_gene: TRBJ1-6; v_gene: TRBV30; d_gene: .; len: 14; CDR3nt: TGTGCCTGGAGTGCCGGACGGTCTAATTCACCCCTCCACTTT; CDR3aa: CAWSAGRSNSPLHF
abundance: .; j_gene: TRBJ2-3; v_gene: TRBV7-3; d_gene: .; len: 13; CDR3nt: TGTGCCAGCAGCTTAGGGGGGCCAGATACGCAGTATTTT; CDR3aa: CASSLGGPDTQYF
abundance: once; j_gene: TRBJ1-6; v_gene: TRBV11-2; d_gene: .; len: 15; CDR3nt: TGTGCCAGCAGCTTAGATCTGAGGGACAATTCACCCCTCCACTTT; CDR3aa: CASSLDLRDNSPLHF
abundance: .; j_gene: TRBJ1-3; v_gene: TRBV29-1; d_gene: .; len: 15; CDR3nt: TGCAGCGTTGAAACAGGTCTTAACTCTGGAAACACCATATATTTT; CDR3aa: CSVETGLNSGNTIYF
abundance: .; j_gene: TRBJ2-3; v_gene: TRBV5-4; d_gene: TRBD1; len: 13; CDR3nt: TGTGCCACCCGACAAGGGGGCTCAGATACGCAGTATTTT; CDR3aa: CATRQGGSDTQYF
abundance: .; j_gene: TRBJ2-7; v_gene: TRBV28; d_gene: .; len: 13; CDR3nt: TGTGCCAGCAGTTTCCAAGGGGTCCACGAGCAGTACTTC; CDR3aa: CASSFQGVHEQYF
abundance: .; j_gene: TRBJ2-3; v_gene: TRBV9; d_gene: .; len: 15; CDR3nt: TGTGCCAGCAGCGTAAGGGGGGGACCTTTAGATACGCAGTATTTT; CDR3aa: CASSVRGGPLDTQYF
abundance: .; j_gene: TRBJ1-3; v_gene: TRBV7-7; d_gene: .; len: 15; CDR3nt: TGTGCTAGCAGCTTAGCGCCCAGCTCTGGAAACACCATATATTTT; CDR3aa: CASSLAPSSGNTIYF
abundance: .; j_gene: TRBJ2-1; v_gene: TRBV18; d_gene: TRBD1; len: 15; CDR3nt: TGTGCCAGCTCACCACGGAACAGGGGCCAGGGTGAGCAGTTCTTC; CDR3aa: CASSPRNRGQGEQFF
abundance: .; j_gene: TRBJ1-2; v_gene: TRBV5-1; d_gene: .; len: 13; CDR3nt: TGCGCCAGCGGATCGGAACGATCCTATGGCTACACCTTC; CDR3aa: CASGSERSYGYTF
abundance: .; j_gene: TRBJ2-5; v_gene: TRBV28; d_gene: TRBD1; len: 15; CDR3nt: TGTGCCAGCAGTTATATGACAGGGTCACAAGAGACCCAGTACTTC; CDR3aa: CASSYMTGSQETQYF
abundance: .; j_gene: TRBJ1-1; v_gene: TRBV5-1; d_gene: .; len: 13; CDR3nt: TGCGCCAGCAGGGACCTACAGAACACTGAAGCTTTCTTT; CDR3aa: CASRDLQNTEAFF
abundance: .; j_gene: TRBJ1-1; v_gene: TRBV7-2; d_gene: TRBD1; len: 16; CDR3nt: TGTGCCAGCAGCTACGCGCGGACAGGGTGGGACACTGAAGCTTTCTTT; CDR3aa: CASSYARTGWDTEAFF
abundance: once; j_gene: TRBJ2-1; v_gene: TRBV25-1; d_gene: .; len: 14; CDR3nt: TGTGCCAGCAGTGACGACAGCTCCTACAATGAGCAGTTCTTC; CDR3aa: CASSDDSSYNEQFF
abundance: .; j_gene: TRBJ2-1; v_gene: TRBV6-5; d_gene: TRBD1; len: 16; CDR3nt: TGTGCCAGCAGTTACGGACAAGGGGGCAGTTACAATGAGCAGTTCTTC; CDR3aa: CASSYGQGGSYNEQFF
abundance: .; j_gene: TRBJ1-5; v_gene: TRBV28; d_gene: TRBD1; len: 15; CDR3nt: TGTGCCAGCAGCGGTGGGGCAGGGGGGAAGCAGCCCCAGCATTTT; CDR3aa: CASSGGAGGKQPQHF
abundance: .; j_gene: TRBJ2-7; v_gene: TRBV30; d_gene: TRBD1; len: 13; CDR3nt: TGTGCCTGGAGTGTAAACAGGGGGCGGGAGCAGTACTTC; CDR3aa: CAWSVNRGREQYF
abundance: .; j_gene: TRBJ2-7; v_gene: TRBV19; d_gene: TRBD1; len: 13; CDR3nt: TGTGCCAGTAGGGGACAGGGGGCGTTCGAGCAGTACTTC; CDR3aa: CASRGQGAFEQYF
abundance: .; j_gene: TRBJ2-3; v_gene: TRBV13; d_gene: TRBD1; len: 16; CDR3nt: TGTGCCAGCAGCGTCGATACAGGGGGTATAAGAGATACGCAGTATTTT; CDR3aa: CASSVDTGGIRDTQYF
abundance: .; j_gene: TRBJ2-6; v_gene: TRBV9; d_gene: .; len: 18; CDR3nt: TGTGCCAGCAGCGTAGTTGGGACAACCTTCTCTGGGGCCAACGTCCTGACTTTC; CDR3aa: CASSVVGTTFSGANVLTF
abundance: few; j_gene: TRBJ2-4; v_gene: TRBV19; d_gene: TRBD1; len: 15; CDR3nt: TGTGCCAGTAGTCCCGGCCGGGACAGGAAAAACATTCAGTACTTC; CDR3aa: CASSPGRDRKNIQYF
abundance: .; j_gene: TRBJ1-1; v_gene: TRBV28; d_gene: TRBD1; len: 16; CDR3nt: TGTGCCAGCAGTATCAACTGGGGGGACAGTGGTACTGAAGCTTTCTTT; CDR3aa: CASSINWGDSGTEAFF
abundance: .; j_gene: TRBJ2-1; v_gene: TRBV7-3; d_gene: .; len: 18; CDR3nt: TGTGCCAGCAGCTTAGGTACGGGGGAGGCGAGCTCCTACAATGAGCAGTTCTTC; CDR3aa: CASSLGTGEASSYNEQFF
abundance: .; j_gene: TRBJ2-1; v_gene: TRBV7-3; d_gene: .; len: 14; CDR3nt: TGTGCCAGCAGCTTAGACTCATCCTACAATGAGCAGTTCTTC; CDR3aa: CASSLDSSYNEQFF
abundance: .; j_gene: TRBJ1-5; v_gene: TRBV4-3; d_gene: .; len: 14; CDR3nt: TGCGCCAGCAGCCATTCGGTGAGCAATCAGCCCCAGCATTTT; CDR3aa: CASSHSVSNQPQHF
abundance: .; j_gene: TRBJ2-5; v_gene: TRBV7-3; d_gene: .; len: 15; CDR3nt: TGTGCCAGCAGCCCTGGAAGCTCGCGTGGAGAGACCCAGTACTTC; CDR3aa: CASSPGSSRGETQYF
abundance: .; j_gene: TRBJ2-2; v_gene: TRBV29-1; d_gene: .; len: 13; CDR3nt: TGCAGCGTTGTTGGGGGAGGAACCGGGGAGCTGTTTTTT; CDR3aa: CSVVGGGTGELFF
abundance: .; j_gene: TRBJ2-1; v_gene: TRBV30; d_gene: TRBD2; len: 16; CDR3nt: TGTGCCTGGGCCGGGACTAGCGCCCAGGTCTACAATGAGCAGTTCTTC; CDR3aa: CAWAGTSAQVYNEQFF
abundance: medium-sized; j_gene: TRBJ1-2; v_gene: TRBV27; d_gene: TRBD1; len: 14; CDR3nt: TGTGCCAGCAGTGACAGGGGGCACGAGGCTGGCTACACCTTC; CDR3aa: CASSDRGHEAGYTF
abundance: .; j_gene: TRBJ2-5; v_gene: TRBV2; d_gene: TRBD2; len: 14; CDR3nt: TGTGCCGCCTCCGGGGGGACGCTTCAAGAGACCCAGTACTTC; CDR3aa: CAASGGTLQETQYF